The next 19 T cell receptor beta chains were all read from a single sample in a study of cytomegalovirus exposure and HLA in healthy donors. Amplification used 60 Vbeta primers and 13 Jbeta primers. The table came from immunoSEQ multiplex PCR; TCRdb's copy has only in-frame clones and leaves some out. The sample has over 150,000 clones, approximately 70% seen once. Sequencing used PBMCs. Every receptor here comes from a woman in her thirties or forties in good health and CMV-seropositive.

The chain couples TRBV10-3 to TRBJ2-2, with D possibly TRBD2 on 5 matching bases. This CDR3 comprises 15 residues. Between the trimmed V and J ends, which lost 6 bases and 0 bases, there was a span of 11 bases. Per the germline V gene, CDR1 is ENHRY and CDR2 is SYGVKD. The CDR3 DNA reads as TGTGCCATCAGGAAGCTAGCTGCGAACACCGGGGAGCTGTTTTTT. Translating it yields CAIRKLAANTGELFF.

Only one count was recorded for this clone. The rearrangement joins TRBV5-1 to TRBJ2-5; no reliable D call. V lost 7 bases and J lost 2, with 15 bases in between. This CDR3 has 14 amino acids. Germline CDR1 and CDR2: SGHRS and YFSETQ. CDR3 DNA sequence: TGCGCCAGCCGTGGTGCGGTCGGACAAGAGACCCAGTACTTC. This gives the protein CASRGAVGQETQYF.

The chain couples TRBV9 to TRBJ1-3; no definite D call. This CDR3 has 15 amino acids. Trimming pared 3 bases from V and 0 bases from J, leaving 10 bases between. CDR1 is SGDLS and CDR2 is YYNGEE in the germline V gene. This chain's CDR3 is CASSAVPSSGNTIYF. The CDR3 DNA follows: TGTGCCAGCAGCGCCGTCCCGTCCTCTGGAAACACCATATATTTT.

The rearrangement links TRBV7-3 to TRBJ1-1, with TRBD1 as a possible D gene (6 bases). The V gene's germline CDR1 is SGHTA and CDR2 FQGTGA. The CDR3 is 13 residues long. V was trimmed by 6 bases and J by 2 bases, leaving 10 bases between them. CDR3 nucleotides: TGTGCCAGCAGGTGGACAGCTAACACTGAAGCTTTCTTT. Protein sequence: CASRWTANTEAFF.

This chain uses TRBV10-3 with TRBJ1-5; TRBD1 is a possible D gene (6 bases). This CDR3 has 12 amino acids. Trimming cost V 8 bases and J 5 bases, with 10 bases left between them. Germline-derived CDR1 and CDR2 are ENHRY and SYGVKD. CDR3 amino acids: CAIQGSDQPQHF. The CDR3 DNA follows: TGTGCCATCCAGGGGAGTGATCAGCCCCAGCATTTT.

The chain recombines TRBV21-1 with TRBJ1-1; the table's D gene call, TRBD1, was not cross checked with the DNA. TRBV21-1 is a documented pseudogene. This CDR3 spans 19 amino acids. The CDR3 loop reads CASSMTAGRGELMNTEAFF. In DNA form, the CDR3 reads TGTGCCAGCAGCATGACCGCGGGCAGGGGAGAGTTAATGAACACTGAAGCTTTCTTT.

The V gene is TRBV5-6, the J gene TRBJ1-2, with a possible D match to TRBD1 (5 bases). Per the germline V gene, CDR1 is SGHDT and CDR2 is YYEEEE. This CDR3 has 13 amino acids. V was clipped by 6 bases and J by 8 bases, with 17 bases between them. CDR3 sequence (DNA): TGTGCCAGCACCTACGGGGGATCCCGGGGCTACACCTTC. Translation: CASTYGGSRGYTF.

The chain employs TRBV5-1 and TRBJ1-6; perhaps TRBD1 as D (6 bases). Germline lookup yields CDR1 SGHRS and CDR2 YFSETQ. The V gene lost 4 bases and the J gene lost 11 bases, with 22 bases spanning the gap. The CDR3 runs 16 residues. The CDR3 region is CASSPDLTGPGPPLHF. DNA of the CDR3: TGCGCCAGCAGCCCTGACCTGACAGGCCCCGGTCCACCCCTCCACTTT.

The chain carries TRBV28 and TRBJ1-2; 10 bases are a match to TRBD1. The V gene's germline CDR1 is MDHEN and CDR2 SYDVKM. After removal of 1 base from V and 8 bases from J, the junction contained 13 bases not matched to a gene. This CDR3 has 17 residues. The CDR3, as DNA: TGTGCCAGCAGTTTATCCCCCGACAGGGGGCCGGGAAGAGGCTACACCTTC. This sequence encodes CASSLSPDRGPGRGYTF.

The gene calls are TRBV7-3 and TRBJ1-5, with a possible D match to TRBD1 (5 bases). Germline values: CDR1 SGHTA, CDR2 FQGTGA. Trimming took off 1 base at V and 0 bases at J, with 19 bases between the two ends. This CDR3 comprises 19 residues. CDR3 nucleotide sequence: TGTGCCAGCAGCTTAATTGAGTGGGGGGTGGGAGATAGCAATCAGCCCCAGCATTTT. This sequence encodes CASSLIEWGVGDSNQPQHF. The variable domain in full, completed from reference TRBV7-3 and TRBJ1-5, reads GAGVSQTPSNKVTEKGKYVELRCDPISGHTALYWYRQSLGQGPEFLIYFQGTGAADDSGLPNDRFFAVRPEGSVSTLKIQRTERGDSAVYLCASSLIEWGVGDSNQPQHFGDGTRLSIL.

In this sample, this clone turned up a few times. The chain links TRBV10-3 to TRBJ1-1, with D perhaps matching TRBD1 (5 bases). Trimming took off 1 base at V and 9 bases at J, with 9 bases between the two ends. CDR1 is ENHRY, CDR2 SYGVKD, per germline. This CDR3 spans 12 amino acids. This CDR3 is CAISEWGVQAFF. The CDR3 DNA follows: TGTGCCATCAGTGAGTGGGGGGTACAAGCTTTCTTT.

This rearrangement joins TRBV19 to TRBJ1-1; D ambiguous. The germline V and J ends were trimmed by 5 bases and 2 bases, with 15 bases remaining between them. Per the germline V gene, CDR1 is LNHDA and CDR2 is SQIVND (reference sequence). The CDR3 is 15 residues long. The CDR3 reads CASSPSGRRNTEAFF. The DNA of the CDR3 is TGTGCCAGTAGTCCCAGTGGGAGACGAAACACTGAAGCTTTCTTT.

J is TRBJ2-1 and V is TRBV5-6; 9 nucleotides align to TRBD1. Germline V CDR1 and CDR2: SGHDT, YYEEEE. This CDR3 contains 15 residues. Trimming at V came to 4 bases and at J to 5 bases, leaving 7 bases not matched to a gene. This chain's CDR3 is CASSIPGQGHNEQFF. CDR3 DNA sequence: TGTGCCAGCAGCATCCCGGGACAGGGCCACAATGAGCAGTTCTTC.

The CDR3 DNA reads TGTGCCAGCAGTTCGGGGTCAGATACGCAGTATTTT. This translates into CASSSGSDTQYF. V gene TRBV5-6 combines with J gene TRBJ2-3, with D tentatively TRBD2 (5 bases). The V and J ends lost 5 bases and 4 bases respectively, with 8 bases between them. This CDR3 has 12 residues. Germline V gene sequence: CDR1 SGHDT, CDR2 YYEEEE.

This clone turned up a few times. This chain uses TRBV7-9 with TRBJ1-6, with D perhaps TRBD1 (5 bases). Trimming pared 4 bases from V and 7 bases from J, leaving 11 bases between. This CDR3 spans 14 amino acids. Germline V gene lookup returns CDR1 SEHNR and CDR2 FQNEAQ (reference sequence). The CDR3 loop reads CASSSDSWNSPLHF. In DNA, the CDR3 is TGTGCCAGCAGCTCAGACAGTTGGAATTCACCCCTCCACTTT.

The sample holds one count of this clone. The genes are TRBV4-3 and TRBJ1-1, with D possibly TRBD1 on 5 matching bases. The CDR3 runs to 15 residues. V lost 0 bases and J 7 bases, leaving 15 bases between the germline ends. Per the germline V gene, CDR1 is LGHNA and CDR2 is YSLEER. CDR3 residues: CASSQDGRDDREAFF. In nucleotides, the CDR3 is TGCGCCAGCAGCCAAGATGGGAGGGACGACCGTGAAGCTTTCTTT.

The chain uses TRBV5-4 and TRBJ2-5, with D tentatively TRBD1 (5 bases). V was clipped by 5 bases and J by 4 bases, with 15 bases between them. The CDR3 sequence is 14 residues long. The germline V gene has CDR1 SGHNT and CDR2 YYREEE (reference sequence). The DNA for the CDR3 is TGTGCCAGCAGGGCCAGGGATGGGGCAGAGACCCAGTACTTC. It is translated as CASRARDGAETQYF.

The chain has TRBV28 and TRBJ1-5; TRBD1 is a possible D gene (6 bases). Germline loops: CDR1 MDHEN, CDR2 SYDVKM. V lost 5 bases and J 7 bases, leaving 9 bases between the germline ends. The CDR3 is made up of 12 amino acids. CDR3 in amino acids: CASSTGSQPQHF. The DNA of the CDR3 is TGTGCCAGCAGTACAGGGAGCCAGCCCCAGCATTTT.

V and J are TRBV18 and TRBJ2-7; 9 bases agree with TRBD1. This CDR3 is 15 amino acids long. Unmatched junction bases numbered 8, after V lost 3 bases and J lost 5 bases. Germline CDR1 reads KGHSH; CDR2 reads LQKENI. CDR3 loop: CASSPPGQGGDEQYF. The DNA of the CDR3 is TGTGCCAGCTCACCGCCGGGACAGGGCGGGGACGAGCAGTACTTC. The full variable domain, with the rest looked up from reference TRBV18 and TRBJ2-7, is NAGVMQNPRHLVRRRGQEARLRCSPMKGHSHVYWYRQLPEEGLKFMVYLQKENIIDESGMPKERFSAEFPKEGPSILRIQQVVRGDSAAYFCASSPPGQGGDEQYFGPGTRLTVT.